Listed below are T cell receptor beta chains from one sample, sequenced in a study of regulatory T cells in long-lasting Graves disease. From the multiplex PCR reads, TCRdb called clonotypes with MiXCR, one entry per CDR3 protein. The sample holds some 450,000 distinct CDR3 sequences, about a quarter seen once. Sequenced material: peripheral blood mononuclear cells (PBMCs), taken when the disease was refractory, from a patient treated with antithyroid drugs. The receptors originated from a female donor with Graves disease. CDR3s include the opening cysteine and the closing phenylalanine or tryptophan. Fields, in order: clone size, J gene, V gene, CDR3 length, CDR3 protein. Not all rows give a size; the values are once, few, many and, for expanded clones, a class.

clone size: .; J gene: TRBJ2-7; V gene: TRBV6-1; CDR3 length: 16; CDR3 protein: CASSETGIRLPYEQYF
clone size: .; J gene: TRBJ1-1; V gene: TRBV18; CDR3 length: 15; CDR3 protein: CASSPLQGSYTEAFF
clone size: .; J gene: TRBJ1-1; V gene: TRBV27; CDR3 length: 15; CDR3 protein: CASSPGAGAGTEAFF
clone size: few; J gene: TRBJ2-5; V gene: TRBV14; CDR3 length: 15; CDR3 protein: CASSQARGAQETQYF
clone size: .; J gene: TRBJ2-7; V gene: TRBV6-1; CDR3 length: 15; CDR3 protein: CASSLRVTRLSEQYF
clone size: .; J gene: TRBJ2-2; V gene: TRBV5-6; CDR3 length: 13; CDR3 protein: CASSPVGTGELFF
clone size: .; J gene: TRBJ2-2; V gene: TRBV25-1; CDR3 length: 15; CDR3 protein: CASSDLGGLTGELFF
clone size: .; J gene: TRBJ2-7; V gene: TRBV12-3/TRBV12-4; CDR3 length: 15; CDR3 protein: CASSLGWDIRYEQYF
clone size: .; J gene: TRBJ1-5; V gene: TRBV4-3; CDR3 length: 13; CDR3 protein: CASSQFRDQPQHF
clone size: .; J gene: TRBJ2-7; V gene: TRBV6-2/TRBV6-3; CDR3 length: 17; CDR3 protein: CASSPNPLGGGSYEQYF
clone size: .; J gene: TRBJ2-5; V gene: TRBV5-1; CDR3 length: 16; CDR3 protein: CASSLAGARTVETQYF
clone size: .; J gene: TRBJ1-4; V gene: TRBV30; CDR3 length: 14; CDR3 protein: CAWGRTGEKEKLFF
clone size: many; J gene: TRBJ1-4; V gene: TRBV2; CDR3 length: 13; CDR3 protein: CASSGQANEKLFF
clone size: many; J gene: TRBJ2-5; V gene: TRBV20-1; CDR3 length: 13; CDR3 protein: CSARLAWQETQYF
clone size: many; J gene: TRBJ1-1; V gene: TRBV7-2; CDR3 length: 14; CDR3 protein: CASSLGGLNTEAFF
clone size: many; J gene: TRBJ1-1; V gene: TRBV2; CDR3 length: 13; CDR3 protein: CASKINSPDRAFF
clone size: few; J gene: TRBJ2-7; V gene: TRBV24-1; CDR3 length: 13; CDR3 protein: CATSDLQGVEQYF
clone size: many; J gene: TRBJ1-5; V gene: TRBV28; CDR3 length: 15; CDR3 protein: CASRPEGAGNQPQHF
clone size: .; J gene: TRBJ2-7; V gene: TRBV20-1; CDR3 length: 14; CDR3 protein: CSARASAGPYEQYF
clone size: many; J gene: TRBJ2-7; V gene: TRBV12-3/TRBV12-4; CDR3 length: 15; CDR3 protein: CASSLAARSSYEQYF
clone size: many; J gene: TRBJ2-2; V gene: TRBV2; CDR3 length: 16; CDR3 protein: CASSVGQGRHTGELFF
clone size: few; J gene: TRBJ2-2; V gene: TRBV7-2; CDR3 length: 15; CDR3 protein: CASSFRQGDTGELFF
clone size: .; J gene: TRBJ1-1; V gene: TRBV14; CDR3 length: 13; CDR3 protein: CASSAGVNTEAFF
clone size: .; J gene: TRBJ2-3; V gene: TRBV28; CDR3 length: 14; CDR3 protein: CASTTGLGGNTQYF
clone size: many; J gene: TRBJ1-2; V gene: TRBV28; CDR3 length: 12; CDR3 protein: CASSLNGYGYTF
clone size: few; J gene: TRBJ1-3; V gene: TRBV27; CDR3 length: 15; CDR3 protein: CASSLTPDSGNTIYF
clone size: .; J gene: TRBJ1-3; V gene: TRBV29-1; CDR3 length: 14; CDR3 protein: CSVGTGNSGNTIYF
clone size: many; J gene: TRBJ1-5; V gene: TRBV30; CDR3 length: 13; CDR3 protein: CAWSRQGIQPQHF
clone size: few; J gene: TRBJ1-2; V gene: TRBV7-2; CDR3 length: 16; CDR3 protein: CASSLEFGRLDYGYTF
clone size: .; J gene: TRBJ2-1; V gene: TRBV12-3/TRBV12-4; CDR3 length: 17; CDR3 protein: CASSPTSGVAWGNEQFF
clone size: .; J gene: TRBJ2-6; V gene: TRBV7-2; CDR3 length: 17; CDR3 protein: CTSSIGQGAAGANVLTF
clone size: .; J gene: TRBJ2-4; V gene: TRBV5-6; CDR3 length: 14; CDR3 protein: CASSLGGQGRIQYF
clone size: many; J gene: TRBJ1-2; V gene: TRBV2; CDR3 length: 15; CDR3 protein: CASSEGGSRGYGYTF
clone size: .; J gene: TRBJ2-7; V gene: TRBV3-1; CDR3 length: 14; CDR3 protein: CASSQAGGGYEQYF
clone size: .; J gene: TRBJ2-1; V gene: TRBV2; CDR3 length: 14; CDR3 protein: CAEGEGLGYNEQFF
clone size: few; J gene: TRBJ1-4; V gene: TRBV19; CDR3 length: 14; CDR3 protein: CATRGRTLNEKLFF
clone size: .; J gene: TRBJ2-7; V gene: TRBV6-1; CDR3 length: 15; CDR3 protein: CASSEATGGPIEQYF
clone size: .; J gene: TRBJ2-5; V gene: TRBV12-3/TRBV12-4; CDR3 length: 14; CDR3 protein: CASSFNSEAGTQYF
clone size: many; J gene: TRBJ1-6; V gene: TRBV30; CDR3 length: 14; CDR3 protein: CAWRRTVGNSPLHF
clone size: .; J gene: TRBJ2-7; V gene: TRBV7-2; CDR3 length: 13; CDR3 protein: CASSPQGVGEQYF
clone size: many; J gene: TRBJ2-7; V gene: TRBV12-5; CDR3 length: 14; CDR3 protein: CAPPCEAGTYEQYF
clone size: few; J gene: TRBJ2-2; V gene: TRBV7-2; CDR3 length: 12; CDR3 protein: CASSFSPGELFF